This TCR beta chain was identified in a study of vaccination and CD4 T cells after COVID-19. With the Oncomine TCR Beta short-read assay, DNA from cultured CD4+ T cells was sequenced. TCRdb recomputed calls from the PCR reads with MiXCR, one row per CDR3 protein. The repertoire holds around 15,000 distinct CDR3 sequences, with around 50% as singletons. Concerning this clonotype: Its antigen is unidentified.

Regarding treatment: approximately 9-day PBMC culture with coronavirus spike peptide pools or control peptides (ViraFEST assay). General study results and limits: Convalescent patients saw a median around 86% of their reactive clones show up only after vaccination.

CDR3 size: 15 residues. Looked up from germline, CDR1 is MNHEY and CDR2 is SMNVEV (reference sequence). The V end was cut by 6 bases, the J end by 4 bases, with 15 bases between. Sequencing was carried out using CD4+ T cells from blood, cultured in vitro. This sequence was found in a human donor who had recovered from COVID-19. The rearrangement links TRBV27 to TRBJ2-2, with D maybe TRBD2 (6 bases). DNA of the CDR3: TGTGCCAGCAGGACCTGGGGGGTGGGCACCGGGGAGCTGTTTTTT. This encodes CASRTWGVGTGELFF.